The 32 T cell receptor beta chains below come from one sample, sequenced in a study of regulatory T cells in long-lasting Graves disease. Specified time point: persistent/refractory GD, antithyroid drugs over 5 years with positive TRAb. The TCR library used RNA extracted from PBMCs. In building TCR beta libraries, iRepertoire HTBI primers were used together with Arm-PCR of CDR3 regions. One entry per CDR3 protein, called by TCRdb with MiXCR from the multiplex PCR reads. The sample lists around 510,000 distinct CDR3 sequences, more than 20% seen once, with over 7.5% in the top ten. Sequencing used peripheral blood mononuclear cells (PBMCs), obtained when the disease was refractory, from a patient treated with antithyroid drugs. Receptors originate from a female donor with Graves disease.

This clonotype appeared many times. This chain uses TRBV12-3 or TRBV12-4 with TRBJ1-1, with D uncertain. V shed 6 bases and J shed 8 bases, with 16 bases lying between them. The CDR3 contains 13 residues. CDR3 protein: CASSTIATREAFF. In nucleotides, the CDR3 is TGTGCCAGCAGCACCATAGCCACTAGAGAAGCTTTCTTT.

This clonotype came up many times. The V and J genes are TRBV28 and TRBJ2-7, with unresolved D. The CDR3 is 14 residues long. Germline loops: CDR1 MDHEN, CDR2 SYDVKM. With 2 bases removed from V and 0 bases from J, the gap between germline ends came to 8 bases. DNA of the CDR3: TGTGCCAGCAGTTTAACCGTAAGCTCCTACGAGCAGTACTTC. This codes for CASSLTVSSYEQYF.

This clonotype has a handful of counts. V and J are TRBV4-1 and TRBJ2-2; no clear D. This CDR3 has 13 amino acids. Per germline, CDR1 MGHRA and CDR2 YSYEKL. V was cut by 1 base and J by 6 bases, with 6 bases left in between. DNA of the CDR3: TGCGCCAGCAGCCAAGGTTTGTCCGGGGAGCTGTTTTTT. This gives the protein CASSQGLSGELFF.

The chain recombines TRBV7-8 with TRBJ2-4, with D perhaps matching TRBD1 (6 bases). CDR1 and CDR2 (germline): SGHVS, FQNEAQ. Trimming removed 5 bases at V and 1 base at J, with 24 bases between. The CDR3 contains 19 residues. The CDR3 DNA reads TGTGCCAGCAGCCTTGGCCCGAGACAGGACCCAGGGGCCAAAAACATTCAGTACTTC. Its translation is CASSLGPRQDPGAKNIQYF.

V usage is TRBV28 and J usage is TRBJ2-3, with no clear D. Germline V gene sequence: CDR1 MDHEN, CDR2 SYDVKM. CDR3 length equals 16 residues. V shed 3 bases and J shed 6 bases, with 19 bases lying between them. This chain's CDR3 is CASSLSAFTRPDTQYF. CDR3 sequence (DNA): TGTGCCAGCAGTTTGTCCGCGTTCACCCGGCCGGATACGCAGTATTTT.

The chain recombines TRBV11-2 with TRBJ2-7; 11 bases align to TRBD2. The germline V gene has CDR1 SGHAT and CDR2 FQNNGV. V was pared by 5 bases and J by 9 bases, with 6 bases of the junction left unmatched. The CDR3 loop spans 13 amino acids. CDR3 protein: CASSAGLAVVQYF. The CDR3 DNA reads as TGTGCCAGCAGCGCGGGACTAGCGGTTGTGCAGTACTTC.

CDR3 sequence (DNA): TGCAGTGCTATCCGGGACAACAACCGCCATGGCTACACCTTC. This codes for CSAIRDNNRHGYTF. The V call is TRBV20-1, the J call TRBJ1-2; D may be TRBD1 (6 bases). CDR3 size: 14 residues. V lost 4 bases to trimming and J lost 6 bases, with 18 bases between them. CDR1 DFQATT and CDR2 SNEGSKA come from the germline V gene (reference sequence).

This clonotype was seen at least ten times. The gene calls are TRBV20-1 and TRBJ2-5; 12 bases align to TRBD2. Trimming removed 4 bases from V and 4 bases from J; junction bases left unmatched: 13. Germline V CDR1 and CDR2: DFQATT, SNEGSKA (reference sequence). The CDR3 is 17 residues long. For the CDR3, the DNA is TGCAGTGCTACGCCTCCTAGCGGGAGGGGTGGTCGAGAGACCCAGTACTTC. Amino acids: CSATPPSGRGGRETQYF.

There are a few counts of this clonotype. The rearrangement uses TRBV5-1 and TRBJ2-7; D ambiguous. Trimming took 0 bases from V and 2 from J, leaving 9 bases between them. In germline, CDR1 is SGHRS, CDR2 YFSETQ. The CDR3 runs 14 residues. CDR3 sequence (DNA): TGCGCCAGCAGCTTGGAGGGTCTAACCTACGAGCAGTACTTC. Translated, it gives CASSLEGLTYEQYF. Variable domain in full (rest from reference TRBV5-1 and TRBJ2-7): KAGVTQTPRYLIKTRGQQVTLSCSPISGHRSVSWYQQTPGQGLQFLFEYFSETQRNKGNFPGRFSGRQFSNSRSEMNVSTLELGDSALYLCASSLEGLTYEQYFGPGTRLTVT.

Regarding this clonotype: One end of the junction varies from germline; a read error may be responsible. The rearrangement uses TRBV28 and TRBJ2-7; D call uncertain. The germline V gene encodes CDR1 MDHEN and CDR2 SYDVKM. This CDR3 comprises 12 residues. The CDR3 nucleotides read TGTGCCAGCAGTGCTGACAACTACGGGCAGTACTTC. This gives the protein CASSADNYGQYF.

Many counts were recorded for this clonotype. The rearrangement links TRBV7-2 to TRBJ2-5; 9 bases are shared with TRBD1. Trimming removed 5 bases from V and 5 bases from J; junction bases left unmatched: 12. The CDR3 spans 16 residues. From germline, CDR1 is SGHTA and CDR2 FQGNSA. The CDR3 DNA follows: TGTGCCAGCAGCCGAACTAGGGGGACAGGGACGGAGACCCAGTACTTC. It specifies CASSRTRGTGTETQYF.

This clonotype was detected ten times or more. The CDR3 reads CASSLSGSGATEAFF. Here the CDR3 DNA reads TGTGCCAGCAGTTTATCGGGGAGTGGGGCCACTGAAGCTTTCTTT. The chain carries TRBV27 and TRBJ1-1, with D perhaps matching TRBD1 (5 bases). Germline V lookup: CDR1 MNHEY, CDR2 SMNVEV (reference sequence). The CDR3 is made up of 15 amino acids. The ends were cut back, 0 bases at V and 4 bases at J, with 12 bases in the middle.

The chain combines TRBV7-6 with TRBJ1-1; D uncertain. V was shortened by 0 bases and J by 0 bases, with 14 bases between the two germline ends. Germline CDR1 SGHVS, CDR2 FNYEAQ. The CDR3 has 17 amino acids. This CDR3 reads CASSLAIAGEMNTEAFF. The CDR3 DNA reads TGTGCCAGCAGCTTAGCGATAGCCGGAGAAATGAACACTGAAGCTTTCTTT.

This clonotype was detected a few times. CDR3 DNA sequence: TGTGCCAGCAGCTTAGGGGACGCCCGCTCCTATAATTCACCCCTCCACTTT. Translation gives CASSLGDARSYNSPLHF. This chain uses TRBV7-9 with TRBJ1-6; D possibly corresponds to TRBD1 (5 bases). This CDR3 contains 17 residues. Trimming took 1 base from V and 0 from J, leaving 10 bases between them. In germline, CDR1 is SEHNR, CDR2 FQNEAQ (reference sequence).

This clonotype was seen ten or more times. This chain links TRBV11-2 with TRBJ2-7; possible D gene TRBD2, 5 bases. CDR1 is SGHAT, CDR2 FQNNGV, per germline. The germline V and J ends were trimmed by 1 base and 2 bases, with 6 bases remaining between them. The CDR3 is 13 amino acids. CDR3 sequence (DNA): TGTGCCAGCAGCTTAGTTAGCGCCTACGAGCAGTACTTC. Translating it yields CASSLVSAYEQYF.

The chain has TRBV5-5 and TRBJ2-2; 9 positions agree with TRBD2. Germline V gives CDR1 SGHKS, CDR2 YYEKEE (reference sequence). CDR3 length equals 15 residues. The ends lost 2 bases at V and 4 bases at J; junction bases unmatched: 3. CDR3 DNA sequence: TGTGCCAGCAGCTTTAGCGGGAGCGTCACCGGGGAGCTGTTTTTT. Protein product: CASSFSGSVTGELFF.

Many counts were recorded for this clonotype. The CDR3 DNA reads as TGTGCCAGCAGAGCTGGCAGGGCCGGCGGGGAGCTGTTTTTT. This sequence encodes CASRAGRAGGELFF. The chain links TRBV2 to TRBJ2-2; D possibly corresponds to TRBD1 (5 bases). The germline CDR1 and CDR2 sequences are SNHLY and FYNNEI. This CDR3 has 14 amino acids. The V end lost 6 bases, the J end lost 7 bases, and 15 bases lay between the germline ends.

Ten or more counts support this clonotype. The rearrangement uses TRBV6-1 and TRBJ1-4; the match to TRBD1 covers 7 bases. This CDR3 has 11 amino acids. J gave up 13 bases and V 6 bases, and 5 bases lay outside the gene matches. In germline, CDR1 is MNHNS, CDR2 SASEGT. The CDR3 nucleotides read TGTGCCAGCAGCAAGGACAGGCTACTGTTTTTT. It codes for CASSKDRLLFF.

The sample holds many counts of this clonotype. The chain joins TRBV6-1 to TRBJ1-1, with D possibly TRBD1 on 6 matching bases. The CDR3 covers 13 residues. V was cut by 6 bases and J by 11 bases, with 19 bases left in between. Germline V gives CDR1 MNHNS, CDR2 SASEGT. This CDR3 is CASRPQGSADAFF. As DNA, the CDR3 is TGTGCCAGCAGGCCACAGGGTTCTGCCGACGCTTTCTTT.

Comment on this clonotype: A far more abundant clone sits one base away, making this likely a read error. The V and J genes are TRBV6-5 and TRBJ2-2; D perhaps matches TRBD1 (6 bases). Looked up from germline, CDR1 is MNHEY and CDR2 is SVGAGI. V was trimmed by 2 bases and J by 3 bases, leaving 7 bases between them. There are 14 residues in the CDR3. In DNA form, the CDR3 reads TGTGCCAGCAGTTACACAGGGTACACCGGGGAGCTGTTTTTT. Translated, it gives CASSYTGYTGELFF.

This chain uses TRBV19 with TRBJ2-5; the D call may be TRBD1 or TRBD2 (5 bases each). The CDR3 is 13 amino acids. Trimming took 3 bases from V and 5 from J, leaving 10 bases between them. From germline, CDR1 is LNHDA and CDR2 SQIVND (reference sequence). The CDR3 DNA reads as TGTGCCAGTAGTATGGGGGTTACCGAGACCCAGTACTTC. Translation: CASSMGVTETQYF.

This clonotype was counted at least ten times. The chain uses TRBV28 and TRBJ1-6; D not certain. V shed 8 bases and J shed 8 bases, with 10 bases lying between them. From germline, CDR1 is MDHEN and CDR2 SYDVKM. The CDR3 is 12 residues long. The CDR3 here is CASQYGYSPLHF. The CDR3 DNA follows: TGTGCCAGCCAGTATGGGTATTCACCCCTCCACTTT.

This clonotype showed up just a few times. This rearrangement joins TRBV7-2 to TRBJ2-7; 12 nucleotides match TRBD2. The V segment lost 3 bases and the J segment 6 bases; nucleotides outside the gene matches: 3. The CDR3 runs to 14 residues. Germline loops: CDR1 SGHTA, CDR2 FQGNSA. CDR3 in DNA: TGTGCCAGCAGCTTTGGGACTAGCGGGCGCGAGCAGTACTTC. It specifies CASSFGTSGREQYF.

This clonotype was seen a handful of times. V usage is TRBV30 and J usage is TRBJ1-5; no definite D call. Trimming stripped 8 bases from V and 2 bases from J, with 13 bases between. Germline assignment: CDR1 GTSNPN and CDR2 SVGIG (reference sequence). This CDR3 has 13 amino acids. The CDR3 DNA reads as TGTGCCAGCCAGGAGAGAGGCAATCAGCCCCAGCATTTT. The encoded protein is CASQERGNQPQHF. Complete variable domain (other parts from reference TRBV30 and TRBJ1-5): SQTIHQWPATLVQPVGSPLSLECTVEGTSNPNLYWYRQAAGRGLQLLFYSVGIGQISSEVPQNLSASRPQDRQFILSSKKLLLSDSGFYLCASQERGNQPQHFGDGTRLSIL.

This clonotype was seen at least ten times. This sequence joins TRBV20-1 and TRBJ2-7; D not resolved. Looked up from germline, CDR1 is DFQATT and CDR2 is SNEGSKA (reference sequence). Trimming took 2 bases from V and 7 from J, leaving 21 bases between them. The length of the CDR3 is 15 residues. The CDR3 region has the DNA TGCAGTGCTAGAACCCCACGGTCCCCCCTCTGGGAGCAGTACTTC. Translating it yields CSARTPRSPLWEQYF.

This CDR3 is CASSTDSLNTEAFF. The CDR3 DNA follows: TGTGCCAGCAGTACAGACAGCCTGAACACTGAAGCTTTCTTT. The J gene is TRBJ1-1, the V gene TRBV28; the D gene is possibly TRBD1 (5 bases). The V end lost 5 bases, the J end lost 0 bases, and 10 bases lay between the germline ends. Germline CDR1 reads MDHEN; CDR2 reads SYDVKM. This CDR3 is 14 amino acids long.

The chain links TRBV25-1 to TRBJ1-1; D is possibly TRBD1 (6 bases). Deletions cut 4 bases from V and 5 bases from J, with 17 bases between. This CDR3 has 15 amino acids. The germline CDR1 and CDR2 sequences are MGHDK and SYGVNS. In DNA, the CDR3 is TGTGCCAGCAGTGTGGGGGGCGCAGGTATTACTGAAGCTTTCTTT. Translated: CASSVGGAGITEAFF.

As for this clonotype: Possible read error: a much larger clone is one base away. The V and J genes are TRBV7-8 and TRBJ2-7; 9 bases align to TRBD2. The CDR3 covers 13 residues. Per germline, CDR1 SGHVS and CDR2 FQNEAQ. V lost 5 bases and J lost 5; bases outside the gene matches: 4. This CDR3 is CASSPRGRDEQYF. For the CDR3, the DNA is TGTGCCAGCAGCCCCCGCGGGAGGGACGAGCAGTACTTC.

The rearrangement links TRBV5-1 to TRBJ2-7; D unresolved. From germline, CDR1 is SGHRS and CDR2 YFSETQ. The V end was cut by 1 base, the J end by 1 base, with 12 bases between. The CDR3 is made up of 15 amino acids. The CDR3 sequence is CASSLLPSQSYEQYF. The CDR3 nucleotides read TGCGCCAGCAGCTTGCTGCCGTCGCAATCCTACGAGCAGTACTTC.

This clonotype was counted ten times or more. The genes are TRBV28 and TRBJ2-7; D possibly corresponds to TRBD1 (5 bases). The length of the CDR3 is 16 residues. V lost 6 bases and J lost 6, with 24 bases in between. Germline V lookup: CDR1 MDHEN, CDR2 SYDVKM. The CDR3 DNA sequence: TGTGCCAGCAGCCCTTCCTGGACACCAACCCGGCGCGAGCAGTACTTC. The encoded protein is CASSPSWTPTRREQYF.

This clonotype has more than one count but fewer than ten. The genes are TRBV12-3 or TRBV12-4 and TRBJ2-5; 9 bases are shared with TRBD2. The CDR3 consists of 17 residues. V trimming: 1 base; J trimming: 1 base; junction bases outside the gene matches: 7. CDR3 coding DNA: TGTGCCAGCAGTTTAGAGGCTAGCGGGACCCTCCAAGAGACCCAGTACTTC. Its translation is CASSLEASGTLQETQYF.

This clonotype was observed many times. V is TRBV7-2 and J is TRBJ2-7, with 7 bases that match TRBD2. V trimming: 2 bases; J trimming: 3 bases; junction bases outside the gene matches: 4. Germline CDR1 is SGHTA and CDR2 is FQGNSA. The CDR3 has 14 amino acids. CDR3 residues: CASSLSTGGYEQYF. DNA of the CDR3: TGTGCCAGCAGCTTATCAACGGGAGGCTACGAGCAGTACTTC.